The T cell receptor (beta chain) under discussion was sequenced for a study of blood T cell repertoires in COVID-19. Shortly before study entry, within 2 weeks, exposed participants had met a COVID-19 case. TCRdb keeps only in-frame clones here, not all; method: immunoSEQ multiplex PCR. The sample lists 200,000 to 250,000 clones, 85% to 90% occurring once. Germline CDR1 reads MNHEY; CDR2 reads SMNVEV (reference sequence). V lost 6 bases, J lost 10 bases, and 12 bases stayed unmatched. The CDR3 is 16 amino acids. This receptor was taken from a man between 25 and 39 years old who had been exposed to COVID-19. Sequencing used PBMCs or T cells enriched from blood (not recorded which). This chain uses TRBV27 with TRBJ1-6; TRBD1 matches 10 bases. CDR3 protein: CASRGQGVLLGSPLHF. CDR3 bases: TGTGCCAGCAGAGGACAGGGGGTGCTTTTAGGCTCACCCCTCCACTTT.